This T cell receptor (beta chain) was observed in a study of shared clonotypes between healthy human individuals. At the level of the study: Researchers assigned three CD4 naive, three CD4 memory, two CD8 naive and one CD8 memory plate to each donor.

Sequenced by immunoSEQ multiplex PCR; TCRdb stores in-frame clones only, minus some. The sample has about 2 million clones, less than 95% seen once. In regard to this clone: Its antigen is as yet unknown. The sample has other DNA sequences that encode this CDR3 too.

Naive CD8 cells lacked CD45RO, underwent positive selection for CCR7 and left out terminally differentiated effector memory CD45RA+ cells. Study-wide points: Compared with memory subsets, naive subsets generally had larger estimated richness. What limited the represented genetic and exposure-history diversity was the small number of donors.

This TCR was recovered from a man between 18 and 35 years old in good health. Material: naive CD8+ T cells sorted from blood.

The CDR3 loop reads CASSFQGGSYEQYF. In nucleotides, the CDR3 is TGTGCCAGCAGCTTTCAGGGGGGCAGCTACGAGCAGTACTTC. The chain is built from TRBV5-4 and TRBJ2-7, with a possible D match to TRBD1 (7 bases). The germline V gene has CDR1 SGHNT and CDR2 YYREEE (reference sequence). Trimming took off 2 bases at V and 3 bases at J, with 12 bases between the two ends. This CDR3 comprises 14 residues.